These T cell receptor beta chains were read from a single sample in a study of Tregs in tolerant kidney transplant recipients. Generated by immunoSEQ multiplex PCR, the TCRdb table keeps only in-frame clones and is missing some. The sample includes 60,000 or so clones, 75% to 90% of them seen just once. This sample comprised Tregs from blood, obtained before the transplant. The origin of the receptors is a human donor who received a combined kidney and bone marrow transplant. Each CDR3 is given with its conserved first and last residue. Fields, in order: CDR3 DNA, CDR3 protein, V gene, D gene, J gene, clone size. The D gene is left open where the match is weak. Only part of the rows carry a size: once, few, many, or a class if the clone is expanded.

TGCGCCAGCAGCTTGGAGGCTAGCCCGGTGGAGACCCAGTACTTC	CASSLEASPVETQYF	TRBV5-1	-	TRBJ2-5	-
TGCGCCAGCAGCCCCGGACAGGGGTCTGGCAATGAGCAGTTCTTC	CASSPGQGSGNEQFF	TRBV5-1	TRBD1	TRBJ2-1	once
TGCGCCAGCAGCGCCGAAGCCTACAATGAGCAGTTCTTC	CASSAEAYNEQFF	TRBV10-1	-	TRBJ2-1	-
TGTGCCAGCAGCTTATATCCCCCGGGGGGGGCGCGGATGGCTTTCTTT	CASSLYPPGGARMAFF	TRBV7-9	-	TRBJ1-1	-
TGTGCCAGCAGCGTAGGCGGAGGAAACACCATATATTTT	CASSVGGGNTIYF	TRBV9	-	TRBJ1-3	-
TGTGCCAGCAGTTCAGACAGGGGTTCTGGCTACACCTTC	CASSSDRGSGYTF	TRBV11-2	TRBD1	TRBJ1-2	-
TGCGCCAGCAAGGGACAGGGGCGATTAACTAATGAAAAACTGTTTTTT	CASKGQGRLTNEKLFF	TRBV5-1	TRBD1	TRBJ1-4	-
TGCGCCAGCAGTGAGCAGTACACCGGGGAGCTGTTTTTT	CASSEQYTGELFF	TRBV10-1	-	TRBJ2-2	few
TGTGCCAGCAGCTCCCATACCAATGAAAAACTGTTTTTT	CASSSHTNEKLFF	TRBV11-2	-	TRBJ1-4	-
TGTGCCAGCAGTGAGCCAGGGAGACACGGGGAGACCCAGTACTTC	CASSEPGRHGETQYF	TRBV2	-	TRBJ2-5	few
TGTGCCAGCATGAGCGGGGAGCGCGGTGGCTACACCTTC	CASMSGERGGYTF	TRBV28	-	TRBJ1-2	once
TGTGCCAGCAGTTTAGCCACGGGACAGGTGGTCTACGAGCAGTACTTC	CASSLATGQVVYEQYF	TRBV27	TRBD1	TRBJ2-7	-
TGTGCCAGCTCACCAAGACAGGCCGGGGGAGATACGCAGTATTTT	CASSPRQAGGDTQYF	TRBV18	-	TRBJ2-3	-
TGTGCCAGCAGCCCAGGAGGGGGTGAAAAACTGTTTTTT	CASSPGGGEKLFF	TRBV7-2	-	TRBJ1-4	-
TGTGCCAGCAGCTTGGGGGGACGGGAGACCCAGTACTTC	CASSLGGRETQYF	TRBV7-2	-	TRBJ2-5	once
TGTGCCAGCAGCGTAGCCGCTAGCGGATACTACGAGCAGTACTTC	CASSVAASGYYEQYF	TRBV9	TRBD2	TRBJ2-7	-
TGTGCCAGCAGCGCCGCTTACGGACAGGGTCGGAATTCACCCCTCCACTTT	CASSAAYGQGRNSPLHF	TRBV5-4	TRBD1	TRBJ1-6	once
TGTGCCAGCAGCAGGGGGGACAAACGGTATTTT	CASSRGDKRYF	TRBV7-8	-	TRBJ2-3	-
TGCGCCAGCAGTATCCAGGGAGCAGATACGCAGTATTTT	CASSIQGADTQYF	TRBV10-2	-	TRBJ2-3	-
TGTGCCAGCAGCCCCCAGGACAGGGCTCAACTTCTTGTCTTT	CASSPQDRAQLLVF	TRBV5-4	TRBD1	TRBJ1-6	-
TGTGCCAGCACCCCCAATCCAGCGGTTAACTATGGCTACACCTTC	CASTPNPAVNYGYTF	TRBV6-1	-	TRBJ1-2	-
TGTGCCAGCAGCGGAACAGGGGGCTACGCAGATACGCAGTATTTT	CASSGTGGYADTQYF	TRBV6-1	TRBD1	TRBJ2-3	-
TGTGCCAGCAGCTTAGAAGGACGCTACTCTGGAAACACCATATATTTT	CASSLEGRYSGNTIYF	TRBV11-1	-	TRBJ1-3	-
TGCGCCAGCAGCCAAGATGGTAGCAGGGGTTATAATTCACCCCTCCACTTT	CASSQDGSRGYNSPLHF	TRBV4-1	-	TRBJ1-6	-
TGTGCCAGTAGTTCCGGGTCGGGGATGGGCAATCAGCCCCAGCATTTT	CASSSGSGMGNQPQHF	TRBV19	-	TRBJ1-5	-
TGTGCCAGCAGCGTCAGGGGGCGAGGTACTGAAGCTTTCTTT	CASSVRGRGTEAFF	TRBV7-9	TRBD1	TRBJ1-1	-
TGTGCCAGCAGTTACGGCGGGGAGCAGTTCTTC	CASSYGGEQFF	TRBV6-5	-	TRBJ2-1	few
TGTGCCAGCAGTTTAACCGGGTTACTCACTGAAGCTTTCTTT	CASSLTGLLTEAFF	TRBV27	-	TRBJ1-1	once
TGTGCCTGGAGTGTGGAGGAGGCCGGAAACACCATATATTTT	CAWSVEEAGNTIYF	TRBV30	-	TRBJ1-3	-
TGCAGCGTTCTATTGACAGGGGTGGTGAGTGGCTACACCTTC	CSVLLTGVVSGYTF	TRBV29-1	TRBD1	TRBJ1-2	few
TGTGCCAGCAGCTTAGCTCCTAGTATGGAGCAGTACTTC	CASSLAPSMEQYF	TRBV11-3	-	TRBJ2-7	-
TGTGCCAGCAGTTACTCCCTTGTGAACACTGAAGCTTTCTTT	CASSYSLVNTEAFF	TRBV6-6	-	TRBJ1-1	-
TGTGCCAGCAGTTGGTCCGGGGCTGAAGCTTTCTTT	CASSWSGAEAFF	TRBV6-5	-	TRBJ1-1	once
TGTGCCAGTAGTAGCCGCAGGACAGGGACGGGGACAGATACGCAGTATTTT	CASSSRRTGTGTDTQYF	TRBV19	TRBD1	TRBJ2-3	-
TGTGCCAGTAGCCCGACAGGGGGCTATGGCTACACCTTC	CASSPTGGYGYTF	TRBV19	TRBD1	TRBJ1-2	-
TGTGCCAGCAGCTTGTCGGGGTGGGATCAGCCCCAGCATTTT	CASSLSGWDQPQHF	TRBV5-6	-	TRBJ1-5	once
TGTGCCAGCAGCGCCCGGGGGGGGACCTACAATGAGCAGTTCTTC	CASSARGGTYNEQFF	TRBV7-2	TRBD2	TRBJ2-1	few
TGTGCCAGCAGCTCGAACCCGGGACAGGCCTACGAGCAGTACTTC	CASSSNPGQAYEQYF	TRBV7-2	TRBD1	TRBJ2-7	-
TGTGCCTGGGGGAACCTACAGGAGGCCTATGGCTACACCTTC	CAWGNLQEAYGYTF	TRBV30	-	TRBJ1-2	-
TGTGCCAGCAGGCCCGGGACTAGCGGGGGAGAGCAGTTCTTC	CASRPGTSGGEQFF	TRBV5-4	TRBD2	TRBJ2-1	-
TGTGCCAGCAGCCTCCGGACTAGCGGGAGGGGAGAGACCCAGTACTTC	CASSLRTSGRGETQYF	TRBV7-2	TRBD2	TRBJ2-5	-
TGTGCCAGCAGGTTTAGTCGGGACCCGGGAGGCTACACCTTC	CASRFSRDPGGYTF	TRBV27	-	TRBJ1-2	-
TGTGCCAGTAGTATCCTTCCAGGGAGCTCCTATAATTCACCCCTCCACTTT	CASSILPGSSYNSPLHF	TRBV19	-	TRBJ1-6	-
TGTGCCAGCAGCTTAGGGCCAGAGGGAGATACGCAGTATTTT	CASSLGPEGDTQYF	TRBV7-6	-	TRBJ2-3	-
TGTGCCAGCAGTTTTGGCAGGGGCTACGAGCAGTACTTC	CASSFGRGYEQYF	TRBV28	-	TRBJ2-7	-
TGCGCCAGCAGCTTGGCAGGGTCCGACCTCAGCGCACAGAATACGCAGTATTTT	CASSLAGSDLSAQNTQYF	TRBV5-1	-	TRBJ2-3	-
TGTGCCAGCAGCGGAGACAGTTACAATGAGCAGTTCTTC	CASSGDSYNEQFF	TRBV9	-	TRBJ2-1	-
TGTGCCACCAGCAGAGATGGGCGGGGGCTCACAGATACGCAGTATTTT	CATSRDGRGLTDTQYF	TRBV15	-	TRBJ2-3	-
TGCGCCAGCAGCGCGGGACAGGGGAATTCACCCCTCCACTTT	CASSAGQGNSPLHF	TRBV5-1	TRBD1	TRBJ1-6	once
TGTGCCAGCAGCTTCGCGGGGGCGGGGGAGAGGGAAGCTTTCTTT	CASSFAGAGEREAFF	TRBV13	-	TRBJ1-1	-
TGTGCCAGTAGTCCCCGATTAGGGGGGAAGGCCGGGGAGCTGTTTTTT	CASSPRLGGKAGELFF	TRBV19	-	TRBJ2-2	-
TGTGCCAGCAGCAGAGGGACCGGGCGCGGGGAGCAGTTCTTC	CASSRGTGRGEQFF	TRBV7-2	-	TRBJ2-1	-
TGTGCCACCAGCAGAGTTGGGCTCGGGGAGGGAAAACTGTTTTTT	CATSRVGLGEGKLFF	TRBV15	-	TRBJ1-4	-
TGTGCCAGCTCACCCCGCGGGACAGGTGATAATTCACCCCTCCACTTT	CASSPRGTGDNSPLHF	TRBV18	TRBD1	TRBJ1-6	-